The clone carrying this T cell receptor (beta chain) was detected only a few times. Its matching antigen is unknown. The CDR3 runs 14 residues. V was clipped by 3 bases and J by 3 bases, with 12 bases between them. This sample is part of a study of type 1 regulatory T cells. As for the study in general: This in vitro CD4 product, T-allo10, is enriched for Tr1 cells and alloantigen-specific. Study-wide results and limits: Compared with non-type 1 regulatory T cells, type 1 regulatory T cells showed a more restricted TCR repertoire.

TCRdb re-called the reads through MiXCR, storing one row per CDR3 protein. This sample carries fewer than 80,000 distinct CDR3 sequences, around 20% of them seen once, and the ten largest clones take around 8.1%. The V gene is TRBV12-3 or TRBV12-4, the J gene TRBJ2-7, with D perhaps TRBD1 or TRBD2 (5 bases each). This clonotype originated in a human donor in good health. The sample consisted of cultured type 1 regulatory T (Tr1) cells, either the whole culture or a sorted fraction (not recorded which). The CDR3 DNA is TGTGCCAGCAGTTTCTCGGGGACCCACTACGAGCAGTACTTC. As protein: CASSFSGTHYEQYF.